Below are 7 T cell receptor beta chains sequenced from a single sample in a study of OX40 agonist ivuxolimab in advanced cancers. Profiling relied on immunoSEQ multiplex PCR, and the TCRdb table lists in-frame clones only, not all of them. The sample consists of over 65,000 clones, roughly 86% of them appearing once. The starting material was CD4+ or CD8+ T cells sorted from blood, obtained in a trial of the OX40 agonist ivuxolimab. All receptors come from an adult with an advanced solid tumor such as melanoma, head and neck, liver or kidney cancer.

This chain connects TRBV28 to TRBJ2-7; possibly TRBD2 for D (6 bases). Deletions cut 5 bases from V and 6 bases from J, with 14 bases between. Germline V lookup: CDR1 MDHEN, CDR2 SYDVKM. There are 13 residues in the CDR3. CDR3 in amino acids: CASSPGGGAEQYF. CDR3 bases: TGTGCCAGCAGTCCTGGCGGAGGGGCCGAGCAGTACTTC.

V gene TRBV7-9 combines with J gene TRBJ2-7; tentative D call: TRBD1 (5 bases). CDR3 length: 15 residues. Trimming cost V 2 bases and J 3 bases, with 14 bases left between them. Germline V lookup: CDR1 SEHNR, CDR2 FQNEAQ (reference sequence). DNA for the CDR3: TGTGCCAGCAGCTTATATGCAGGGCAAAACTACGAGCAGTACTTC. This gives the protein CASSLYAGQNYEQYF.

The chain carries TRBV9 and TRBJ1-2; 7 positions match TRBD1. After removal of 0 bases from V and 8 bases from J, the junction contained 10 bases not matched to a gene. Germline-derived CDR1 and CDR2 are SGDLS and YYNGEE. This CDR3 comprises 15 residues. This CDR3 reads CASSVAVEGAGGYTF. For the CDR3, the DNA is TGTGCCAGCAGCGTAGCCGTCGAGGGGGCGGGAGGCTACACCTTC.

V gene TRBV2 combines with J gene TRBJ2-5; no clear D gene. The CDR3 has 11 amino acids. Trimming took off 6 bases at V and 5 bases at J, with 7 bases between the two ends. Germline CDR1 reads SNHLY; CDR2 reads FYNNEI. CDR3 sequence (DNA): TGTGCCAGCAGCCTTGGGGAGACCCAGTACTTC. This codes for CASSLGETQYF.

The chain joins TRBV28 to TRBJ1-2; possible D gene TRBD1, 5 bases. The germline gives CDR1 MDHEN, CDR2 SYDVKM. V lost 5 bases to trimming and J lost 2 bases, with 21 bases between them. The CDR3 consists of 17 residues. In DNA, the CDR3 is TGTGCCAGCAGTCCCCACAGGTCCGGTGGAGGGAACTATGGCTACACCTTC. Protein: CASSPHRSGGGNYGYTF.

V gene TRBV19 combines with J gene TRBJ1-3; D is unclear. The CDR3 contains 12 residues. V lost 6 bases to trimming and J lost 2 bases, with 5 bases between them. Germline V gene lookup returns CDR1 LNHDA and CDR2 SQIVND (reference sequence). The CDR3 DNA reads TGTGCCAGTAGGGCAGCTGGAAACACCATATATTTT. It codes for CASRAAGNTIYF.

This chain connects TRBV9 to TRBJ1-3; D call uncertain. V was shortened by 2 bases and J by 0 bases, with 9 bases between the two germline ends. Germline assignment: CDR1 SGDLS and CDR2 YYNGEE. The CDR3 runs 15 residues. Here the CDR3 DNA reads TGTGCCAGCAGCGTCCGGGGAAGCTCTGGAAACACCATATATTTT. The encoded protein is CASSVRGSSGNTIYF.